The 17 T cell receptor beta chains presented below share a single source sample, sequenced in a study of T cell responses to AZD1222 COVID-19 vaccine. Assay used: immunoSEQ multiplex PCR; TCRdb lists only in-frame clones, some missing. Of 95,000 to 150,000 clones in the sample, approximately 90% were seen once. Sample: peripheral blood, taken on day 0 of AZD1222 vaccination. The receptor source for this set is an adult in good health.

This rearrangement joins TRBV5-5 to TRBJ1-1; D perhaps matches TRBD1 (6 bases). CDR1 is SGHKS, CDR2 YYEKEE, per germline (reference sequence). CDR3 length: 13 residues. V gave up 4 bases and J gave up 3 bases, with 10 bases separating them. DNA of the CDR3: TGTGCCAGCAGCCGGGGGGCGGACACTGAAGCTTTCTTT. This encodes CASSRGADTEAFF.

The chain joins TRBV6-1 to TRBJ1-5; no clear D gene. V was clipped by 10 bases and J by 8 bases, with 18 bases between them. The CDR3 has 13 amino acids. Per the germline V gene, CDR1 is MNHNS and CDR2 is SASEGT. The CDR3 here is CAITPDPSEPQHF. CDR3 coding DNA: TGTGCCATCACCCCAGACCCCTCTGAGCCCCAGCATTTT.

The chain uses TRBV9 and TRBJ2-1, with D perhaps matching TRBD1 or TRBD2 (6 bases each). CDR3 length equals 16 residues. In germline, CDR1 is SGDLS, CDR2 YYNGEE. The germline V and J ends were trimmed by 4 bases and 2 bases, with 16 bases remaining between them. The CDR3 loop reads CASSSPGEVPYNEQFF. The DNA for the CDR3 is TGTGCCAGCAGCTCCCCAGGGGAGGTTCCCTACAATGAGCAGTTCTTC. Variable domain in full (rest from reference TRBV9 and TRBJ2-1): DSGVTQTPKHLITATGQRVTLRCSPRSGDLSVYWYQQSLDQGLQFLIQYYNGEERAKGNILERFSAQQFPDLHSELNLSSLELGDSALYFCASSSPGEVPYNEQFFGPGTRLTVL.

The rearrangement joins TRBV3-1 (or the pseudogene TRBV3-2) to TRBJ1-2; 10 bases align to TRBD1. The CDR3 length is 16 residues. V shed 1 base, J shed 0 bases, and the junction held 2 bases outside the gene matches. Germline V gene lookup returns CDR1 LGHDT and CDR2 YNNKEL (reference sequence). CDR3 sequence: CASSQVGTGANYGYTF. CDR3 in DNA: TGTGCCAGCAGCCAAGTTGGGACAGGGGCTAACTATGGCTACACCTTC.

This chain uses TRBV3-1 (or the pseudogene TRBV3-2) with TRBJ1-1; D is possibly TRBD1 (5 bases). Germline loops: CDR1 LGHDT, CDR2 YNNKEL (reference sequence). This CDR3 comprises 12 residues. The V and J ends lost 1 base and 8 bases respectively, with 8 bases between them. CDR3 sequence reads: CASSQAWGEAFF. The CDR3 DNA follows: TGTGCCAGCAGCCAAGCTTGGGGCGAAGCTTTCTTT.

This clone came up once. The DNA is omitted, as the CDR3 cannot be located on it reliably, and the CDR3 follows TCRdb's listing. V and J are TRBV7-9 and TRBJ1-5. Germline V lookup: CDR1 SEHNR, CDR2 FQNEAQ (reference sequence). The CDR3 contains 12 residues when both ends are counted. CDR3 sequence reads: CASSSSGQPQHF.

The chain couples TRBV5-1 to TRBJ2-1, with D perhaps being TRBD1 or TRBD2 (5 bases each). The germline V gene encodes CDR1 SGHRS and CDR2 YFSETQ. Deletions cut 4 bases from V and 0 bases from J, with 11 bases between. The CDR3 runs 15 residues. As DNA, the CDR3 is TGCGCCAGCAGCAGGGACCGGAGCTCCTACAATGAGCAGTTCTTC. This codes for CASSRDRSSYNEQFF.

CDR3 DNA: TGTGCCAGCAGCTCGCAGACAGGGCTCTATGGCTACACCTTC. Its protein is CASSSQTGLYGYTF. The rearrangement joins TRBV7-9 to TRBJ1-2; 7 nucleotides align to TRBD1. The CDR3 loop spans 14 amino acids. With 4 bases clipped from V and 4 bases from J, the junction kept 6 bases outside the gene matches. Germline CDR1 and CDR2: SEHNR and FQNEAQ (reference sequence).

The chain couples TRBV6-2 or TRBV6-3 to TRBJ2-4, with D possibly being TRBD2 (6 bases). The CDR3 extends over 14 amino acids. Germline V CDR1 and CDR2: MNHEY, SVGEGT. The V and J ends lost 4 bases and 0 bases respectively, with 7 bases between them. CDR3 loop: CASSWGVAKNIQYF. As DNA, the CDR3 is TGTGCCAGCAGTTGGGGGGTAGCCAAAAACATTCAGTACTTC.

The V call is TRBV5-1, the J call TRBJ2-7, with TRBD1 matching over 7 bases. With V trimmed by 1 base and J by 0 bases, 7 bases remained unmatched. Germline V gives CDR1 SGHRS, CDR2 YFSETQ. This CDR3 has 16 residues. The CDR3 loop reads CASSLTSGQLSYEQYF. The CDR3 DNA reads as TGCGCCAGCAGCTTGACCTCGGGACAGCTCTCCTACGAGCAGTACTTC.

This chain uses TRBV19 with TRBJ2-7, with D perhaps TRBD2 (6 bases). Germline V lookup: CDR1 LNHDA, CDR2 SQIVND (reference sequence). The length of the CDR3 is 14 residues. V was cut by 6 bases and J by 0 bases, with 12 bases left in between. CDR3 nucleotide sequence: TGTGCCAGTAGAGAGGCGGGGAGCTCCTACGAGCAGTACTTC. Protein: CASREAGSSYEQYF.

This clone came up once. The gene calls are TRBV9 and TRBJ2-1; D is undetermined. This CDR3 has 12 residues. V dropped 0 bases and J dropped 7 bases, with 5 bases sitting between them. Germline V lookup: CDR1 SGDLS, CDR2 YYNGEE. As DNA, the CDR3 is TGTGCCAGCAGCGTAGGAGATAATGAGCAGTTCTTC. Amino acids: CASSVGDNEQFF.

The V gene is TRBV19, the J gene TRBJ2-5; TRBD2 might be the D (6 bases). The germline V gene encodes CDR1 LNHDA and CDR2 SQIVND (reference sequence). Trimming stripped 3 bases from V and 5 bases from J, with 10 bases between. The CDR3 is made up of 13 amino acids. The CDR3 nucleotides read TGTGCCAGTAGTATTAACAGCGGGGAGACCCAGTACTTC. Encoded protein: CASSINSGETQYF.

The V and J genes are TRBV10-2 and TRBJ2-5; 8 positions agree with TRBD1. Judging by the DNA end, TRBJ2-7 fits better; the J call may be wrong. This CDR3 spans 15 amino acids. Germline V gives CDR1 WSHSY, CDR2 SAAADI. The CDR3 loop reads CASSDRGLPSYEQYF. Written as DNA, the CDR3 is TGCGCCAGCAGTGACAGGGGGCTCCCCTCCTACGAGCAGTACTTC.

This clone was counted a single time. This sequence joins TRBV6-5 and TRBJ2-6; D is uncertain. The V end was cut by 6 bases, the J end by 2 bases, with 8 bases between. The CDR3 runs 14 residues. From germline, CDR1 is MNHEY and CDR2 SVGAGI. The CDR3 DNA reads TGTGCCAGCAGCCACAGAACTGGGGCCAACGTCCTGACTTTC. Translation gives CASSHRTGANVLTF.

The V and J genes are TRBV7-2 and TRBJ1-2; the D gene is possibly TRBD1 (5 bases). Trimming removed 3 bases at V and 4 bases at J, with 12 bases between. The CDR3 extends over 14 amino acids. CDR1 and CDR2 from the germline V gene are SGHTA and FQGNSA. This CDR3 reads CASSFSQGFYGYTF. The CDR3 DNA is TGTGCCAGCAGCTTTAGCCAGGGCTTCTATGGCTACACCTTC.

This clone has a handful of counts. The chain uses TRBV5-6 and TRBJ1-3; no firm D call. The CDR3 runs 14 residues. The germline V gene has CDR1 SGHDT and CDR2 YYEEEE. V was clipped by 4 bases and J by 12 bases, with 20 bases between them. CDR3 residues: CASSPADVISHIYF. Written as DNA, the CDR3 is TGTGCCAGCAGCCCCGCCGATGTCATCTCTCACATATATTTT.